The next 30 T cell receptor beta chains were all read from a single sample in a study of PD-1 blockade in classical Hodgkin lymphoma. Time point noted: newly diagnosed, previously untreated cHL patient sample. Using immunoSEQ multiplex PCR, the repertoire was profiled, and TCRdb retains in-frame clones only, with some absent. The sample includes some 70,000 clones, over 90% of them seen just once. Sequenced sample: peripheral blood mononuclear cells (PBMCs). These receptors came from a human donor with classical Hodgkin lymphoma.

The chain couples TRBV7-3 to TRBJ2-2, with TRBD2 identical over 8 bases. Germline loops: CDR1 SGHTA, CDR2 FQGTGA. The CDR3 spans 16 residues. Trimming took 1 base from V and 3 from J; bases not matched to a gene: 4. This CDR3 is CASSLKTSGYTGELFF. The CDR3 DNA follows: TGTGCCAGCAGCTTAAAAACTAGCGGATACACCGGGGAGCTGTTTTTT.

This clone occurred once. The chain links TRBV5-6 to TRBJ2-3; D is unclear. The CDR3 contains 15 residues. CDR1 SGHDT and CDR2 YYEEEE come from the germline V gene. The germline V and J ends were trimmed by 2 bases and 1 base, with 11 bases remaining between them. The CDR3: CASSFFWQGTDTQYF. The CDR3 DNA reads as TGTGCCAGCAGCTTTTTTTGGCAGGGCACAGATACGCAGTATTTT.

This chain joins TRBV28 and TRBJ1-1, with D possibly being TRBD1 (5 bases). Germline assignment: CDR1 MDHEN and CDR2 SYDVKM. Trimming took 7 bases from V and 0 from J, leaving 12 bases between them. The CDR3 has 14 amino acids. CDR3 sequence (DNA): TGTGCCAGCAATCGGGGGAGGATGAACACTGAAGCTTTCTTT. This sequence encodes CASNRGRMNTEAFF.

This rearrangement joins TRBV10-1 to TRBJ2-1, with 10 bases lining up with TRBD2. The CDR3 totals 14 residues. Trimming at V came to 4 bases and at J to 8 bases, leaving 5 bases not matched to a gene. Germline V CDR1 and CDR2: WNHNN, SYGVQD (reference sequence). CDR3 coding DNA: TGCGCCAGCAGTGTTAGCGGGGGGCTCGATGAGCAGTTCTTC. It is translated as CASSVSGGLDEQFF.

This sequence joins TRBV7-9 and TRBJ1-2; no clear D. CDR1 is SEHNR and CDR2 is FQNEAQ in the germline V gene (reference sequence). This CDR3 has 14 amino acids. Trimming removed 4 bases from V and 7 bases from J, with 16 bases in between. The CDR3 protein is CASSSIRAKGGYTF. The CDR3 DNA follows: TGTGCCAGCAGCTCTATAAGGGCGAAGGGTGGCTACACCTTC.

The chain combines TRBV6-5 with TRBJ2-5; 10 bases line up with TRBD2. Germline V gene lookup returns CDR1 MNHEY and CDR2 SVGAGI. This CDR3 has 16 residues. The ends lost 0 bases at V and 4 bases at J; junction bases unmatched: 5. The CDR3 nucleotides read TGTGCCAGCAGTTACTCCCCAGCGGGGGGGCGAGAGACCCAGTACTTC. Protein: CASSYSPAGGRETQYF.

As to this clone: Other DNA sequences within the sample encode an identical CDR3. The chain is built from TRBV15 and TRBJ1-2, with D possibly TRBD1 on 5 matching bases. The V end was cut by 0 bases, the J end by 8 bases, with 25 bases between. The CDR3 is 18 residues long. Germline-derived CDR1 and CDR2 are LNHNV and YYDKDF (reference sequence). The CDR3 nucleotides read TGTGCCACCAGCAGAGATTCGTTCGGGATTGGGGCTGCTTACGGCTACACCTTC. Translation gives CATSRDSFGIGAAYGYTF. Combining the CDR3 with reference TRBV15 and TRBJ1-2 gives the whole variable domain DAMVIQNPRYQVTQFGKPVTLSCSQTLNHNVMYWYQQKSSQAPKLLFHYYDKDFNNEADTPDNFQSRRPNTSFCFLDIRSPGLGDTAMYLCATSRDSFGIGAAYGYTFGSGTRLTVV.

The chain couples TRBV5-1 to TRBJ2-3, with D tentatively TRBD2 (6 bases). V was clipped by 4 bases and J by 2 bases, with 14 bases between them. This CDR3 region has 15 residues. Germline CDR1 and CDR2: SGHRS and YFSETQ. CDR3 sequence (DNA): TGCGCCAGCAGCACGACGGGACTCCTCACAGATACGCAGTATTTT. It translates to CASSTTGLLTDTQYF.

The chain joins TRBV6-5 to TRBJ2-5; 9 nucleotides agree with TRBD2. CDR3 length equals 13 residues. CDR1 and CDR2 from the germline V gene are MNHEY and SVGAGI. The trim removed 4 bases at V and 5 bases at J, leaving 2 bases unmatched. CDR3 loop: CASSLAGVETQYF. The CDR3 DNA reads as TGTGCCAGCAGTTTAGCGGGAGTTGAGACCCAGTACTTC.

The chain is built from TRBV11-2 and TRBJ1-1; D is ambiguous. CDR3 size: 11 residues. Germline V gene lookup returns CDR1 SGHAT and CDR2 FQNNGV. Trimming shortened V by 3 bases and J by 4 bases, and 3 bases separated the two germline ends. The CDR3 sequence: CASSFFTEAFF. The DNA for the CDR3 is TGTGCCAGCAGCTTTTTCACTGAAGCTTTCTTT. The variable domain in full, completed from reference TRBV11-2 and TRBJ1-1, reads EAGVAQSPRYKIIEKRQSVAFWCNPISGHATLYWYQQILGQGPKLLIQFQNNGVVDDSQLPKDRFSAERLKGVDSTLKIQPAKLEDSAVYLCASSFFTEAFFGQGTRLTVV.

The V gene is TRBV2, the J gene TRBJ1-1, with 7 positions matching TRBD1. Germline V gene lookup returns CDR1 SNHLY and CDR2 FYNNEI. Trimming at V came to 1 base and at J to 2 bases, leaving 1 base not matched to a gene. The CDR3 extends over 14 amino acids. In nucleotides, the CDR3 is TGTGCCAGCAGTGAAGGGGACAGAAACACTGAAGCTTTCTTT. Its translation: CASSEGDRNTEAFF.

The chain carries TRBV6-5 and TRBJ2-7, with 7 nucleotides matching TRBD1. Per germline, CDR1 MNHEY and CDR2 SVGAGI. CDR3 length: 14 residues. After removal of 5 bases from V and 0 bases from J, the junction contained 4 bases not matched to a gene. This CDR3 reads CASSRTGDSYEQYF. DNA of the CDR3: TGTGCCAGCAGTAGGACAGGCGACTCCTACGAGCAGTACTTC.

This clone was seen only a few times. Here the CDR3 DNA reads TGCGCCAGCAGCCAAGGTCCGGGGAACTACGAGCAGTACTTC. This translates into CASSQGPGNYEQYF. The gene calls are TRBV4-3 and TRBJ2-7, with D possibly matching TRBD2 (5 bases). Germline values: CDR1 LGHNA, CDR2 YSLEER. This CDR3 is 14 amino acids long. Trimming pared 1 base from V and 3 bases from J, leaving 10 bases between.

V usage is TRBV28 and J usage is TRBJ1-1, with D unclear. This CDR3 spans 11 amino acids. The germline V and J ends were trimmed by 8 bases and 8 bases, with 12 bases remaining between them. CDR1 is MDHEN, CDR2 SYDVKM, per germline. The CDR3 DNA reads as TGTGCCAGCTCCGATTGGCTGGAAGCTTTCTTT. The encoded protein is CASSDWLEAFF.

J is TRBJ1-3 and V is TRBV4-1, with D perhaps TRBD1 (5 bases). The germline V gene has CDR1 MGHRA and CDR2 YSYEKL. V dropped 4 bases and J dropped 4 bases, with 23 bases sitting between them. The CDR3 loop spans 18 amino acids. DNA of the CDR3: TGCGCCAGCAGCCGCCAAGATCGTCCAGGGATGGCAGGAAACACCATATATTTT. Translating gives CASSRQDRPGMAGNTIYF.

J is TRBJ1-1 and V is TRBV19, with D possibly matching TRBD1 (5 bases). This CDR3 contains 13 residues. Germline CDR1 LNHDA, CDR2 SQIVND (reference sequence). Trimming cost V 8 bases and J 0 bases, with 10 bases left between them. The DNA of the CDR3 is TGTGCCAGTGGGGGACGGTTGAACACTGAAGCTTTCTTT. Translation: CASGGRLNTEAFF.

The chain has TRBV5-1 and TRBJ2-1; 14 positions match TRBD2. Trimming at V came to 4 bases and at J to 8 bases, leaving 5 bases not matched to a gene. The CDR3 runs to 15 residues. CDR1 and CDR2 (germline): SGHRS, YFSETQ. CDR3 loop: CASSEGLAGGYEQFF. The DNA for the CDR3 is TGCGCCAGCAGCGAAGGACTAGCGGGAGGCTATGAGCAGTTCTTC.

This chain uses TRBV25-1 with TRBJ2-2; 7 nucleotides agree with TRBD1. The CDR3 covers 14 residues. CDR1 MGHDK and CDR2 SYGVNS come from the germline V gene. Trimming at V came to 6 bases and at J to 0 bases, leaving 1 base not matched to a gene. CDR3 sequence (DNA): TGTGCCAGCAGAGGGACAGCGAACACCGGGGAGCTGTTTTTT. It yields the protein CASRGTANTGELFF. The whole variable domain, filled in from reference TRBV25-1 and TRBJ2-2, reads EADIYQTPRYLVIGTGKKITLECSQTMGHDKMYWYQQDPGMELHLIHYSYGVNSTEKGDLSSESTVSRIRTEHFPLTLESARPSHTSQYLCASRGTANTGELFFGEGSRLTVL.

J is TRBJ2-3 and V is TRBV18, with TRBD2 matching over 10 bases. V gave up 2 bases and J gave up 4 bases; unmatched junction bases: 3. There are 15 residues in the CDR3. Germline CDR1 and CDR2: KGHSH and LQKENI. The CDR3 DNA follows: TGTGCCAGCTCACCAACTAGCGGGAAGGCAGATACGCAGTATTTT. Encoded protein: CASSPTSGKADTQYF.

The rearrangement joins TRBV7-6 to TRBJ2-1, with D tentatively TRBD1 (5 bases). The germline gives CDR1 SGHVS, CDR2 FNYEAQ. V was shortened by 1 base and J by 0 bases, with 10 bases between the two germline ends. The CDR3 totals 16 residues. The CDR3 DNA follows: TGTGCCAGCAGCTTAGGGCCAGACAGCTCCTACAATGAGCAGTTCTTC. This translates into CASSLGPDSSYNEQFF. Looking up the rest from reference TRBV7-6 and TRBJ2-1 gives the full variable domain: GAGVSQSPRYKVTKRGQDVALRCDPISGHVSLYWYRQALGQGPEFLTYFNYEAQQDKSGLPNDRFSAERPEGSISTLTIQRTEQRDSAMYRCASSLGPDSSYNEQFFGPGTRLTVL.

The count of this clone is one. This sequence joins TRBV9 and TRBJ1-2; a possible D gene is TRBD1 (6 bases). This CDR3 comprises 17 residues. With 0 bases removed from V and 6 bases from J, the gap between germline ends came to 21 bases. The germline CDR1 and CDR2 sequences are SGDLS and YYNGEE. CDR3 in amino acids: CASSVEIGPGGRNGYTF. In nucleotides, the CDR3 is TGTGCCAGCAGCGTAGAAATAGGTCCCGGGGGCAGGAATGGCTACACCTTC.

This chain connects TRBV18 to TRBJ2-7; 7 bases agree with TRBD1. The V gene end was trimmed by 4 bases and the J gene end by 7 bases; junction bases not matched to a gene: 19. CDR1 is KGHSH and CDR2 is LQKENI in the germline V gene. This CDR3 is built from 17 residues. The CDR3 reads CASSHQEFWPGGGEQYF. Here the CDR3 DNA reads TGTGCCAGCTCACACCAAGAATTCTGGCCAGGGGGTGGGGAGCAGTACTTC.

As DNA, the CDR3 is TGTGCCAGCACCCGCGGGAGGGGGCGGGAGACCCAGTACTTC. It is translated as CASTRGRGRETQYF. V usage is TRBV6-5 and J usage is TRBJ2-5; TRBD2 aligns across 9 bases. The germline V gene encodes CDR1 MNHEY and CDR2 SVGAGI. J lost 5 bases, V lost 7 bases, and 8 bases had no gene match. The CDR3 runs 14 residues.

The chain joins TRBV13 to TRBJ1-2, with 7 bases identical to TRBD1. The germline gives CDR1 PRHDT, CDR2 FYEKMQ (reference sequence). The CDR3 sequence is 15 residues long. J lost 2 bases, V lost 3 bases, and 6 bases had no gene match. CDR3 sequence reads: CASSFEGGQNYGYTF. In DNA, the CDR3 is TGTGCCAGCAGCTTCGAGGGGGGACAGAACTATGGCTACACCTTC.

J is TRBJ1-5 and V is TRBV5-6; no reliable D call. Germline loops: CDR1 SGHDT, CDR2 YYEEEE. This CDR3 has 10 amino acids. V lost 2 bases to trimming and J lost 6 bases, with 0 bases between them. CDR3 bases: TGTGCCAGCAGCTTTCAGCCCCAGCATTTT. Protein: CASSFQPQHF.

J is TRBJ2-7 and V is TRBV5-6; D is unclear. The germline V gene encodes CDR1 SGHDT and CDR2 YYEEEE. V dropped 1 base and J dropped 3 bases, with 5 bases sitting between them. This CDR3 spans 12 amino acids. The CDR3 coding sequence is TGTGCCAGCAGCTTGACCAACTACGAGCAGTACTTC. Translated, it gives CASSLTNYEQYF.

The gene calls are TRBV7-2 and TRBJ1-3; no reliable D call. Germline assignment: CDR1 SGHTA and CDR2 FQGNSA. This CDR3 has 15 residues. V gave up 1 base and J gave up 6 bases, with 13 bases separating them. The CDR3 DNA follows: TGTGCCAGCAGCTTAGGGCCCATTTCCCTAAACACCATATATTTT. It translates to CASSLGPISLNTIYF.

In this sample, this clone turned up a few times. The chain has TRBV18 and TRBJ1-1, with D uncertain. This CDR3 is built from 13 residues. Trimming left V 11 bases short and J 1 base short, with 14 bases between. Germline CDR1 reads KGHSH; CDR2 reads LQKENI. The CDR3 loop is CASQDGKNTEAFF. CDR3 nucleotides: TGTGCCTCCCAGGACGGCAAGAACACTGAAGCTTTCTTT.

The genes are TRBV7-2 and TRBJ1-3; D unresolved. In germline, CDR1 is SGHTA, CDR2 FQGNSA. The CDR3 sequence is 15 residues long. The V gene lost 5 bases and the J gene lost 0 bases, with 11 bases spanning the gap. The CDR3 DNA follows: TGTGCCAGCAGCCCCCAGCGGAACTCTGGAAACACCATATATTTT. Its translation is CASSPQRNSGNTIYF.

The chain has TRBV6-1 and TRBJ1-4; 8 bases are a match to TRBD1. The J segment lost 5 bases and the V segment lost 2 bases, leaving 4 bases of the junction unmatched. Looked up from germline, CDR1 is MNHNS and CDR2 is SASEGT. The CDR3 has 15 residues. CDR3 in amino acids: CASSENRGVNEKLFF. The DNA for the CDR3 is TGTGCCAGCAGTGAAAACAGGGGGGTGAATGAAAAACTGTTTTTT.